This T cell receptor (beta chain) is from a study of beta chain features in type 1 diabetes listed by TCRdb under 2018. Describing the broader study: Mean age, gender distribution, total cell number and subset yield were not different between patients and healthy donors. A total of about 99,000,000 sorted cells were examined across all samples, and RNA yield correlated strongly with the number of cells per subset. The study compared the TCRB repertoires of sorted circulating CD4+ T cell subsets in recently diagnosed type 1 diabetes patients with those in matched healthy donors. Whereas all 30 or so donors provided naive and central memory subsets, regulatory and stem cell-like memory subsets were isolated from just 8 patients and roughly eight healthy donors. Findings and caveats that apply to the study as a whole: PCR may preferentially amplify shorter templates, but because patient and control samples were amplified and corrected together, any resulting skew would affect both groups equally. Naive, central memory and regulatory TCRB repertoires appeared more similar among patients than among healthy donors. At VDJ recombination sites, patients with type 1 diabetes made fewer insertions and deleted more nucleotides, a pattern implying thymic rearrangement abnormalities. Sequencing cDNA rather than genomic DNA could over-represent highly expressing activated cells, although activation and CD3 levels did not differ between groups. Because small numbers of individuals were included in the HLA sub-analyses, any influence of HLA type on TCRB rearrangement was left unresolved. Type 1 diabetes patients showed a moderate but significant shortening of TCRB CDR3 length in all four CD4+ subsets.

From each donor, a single peripheral blood sample of approximately 120 mL on average was drawn into heparinised tubes. Naive, central memory, regulatory and stem cell-like memory CD4+ T cells were sorted on a BD FACSAria II using a panel including CD45RO, CCR7, CD25, CD127, CD95 and CD27. A purity above 95% was achieved for all sorted populations. PBMCs were separated immediately by Lymphoprep density gradient centrifugation and were stained directly, without being cultured. So that batch effects would be minimized, each experiment stained and sorted samples in pairs, pairing one healthy donor with one patient. The High Capacity cDNA Reverse Transcription Kit was used to reverse transcribe all of the isolated RNA, meaning that expressed TCRB transcripts were what got sequenced. Naive, central memory and regulatory T cell samples underwent deep immunoSEQ sequencing, averaging roughly 3.5 million total reads per sample. After sorted cells were lysed in RLT buffer, RNA was extracted with DNase-treated RNeasy Micro or Mini kits, with the choice depending on cell number. To prevent cross-contamination, every cell subset was processed on its own, while patient and healthy donor samples were processed together. Using the immunoSEQ multiplex PCR, TCRB sequences were amplified from cDNA into 87-bp fragments spanning the CDR3 region. Amplicons were sequenced on the Illumina HiSeq platform. From the authors' description of their analysis: Synthetic template baselines were used to correct PCR bias computationally, reads within Hamming distance 2 were collapsed, and singletons that could not be merged were discarded. Reads were aligned against IMGT to assign V, D and J genes, CDR3 length and insertions or deletions at six rearrangement sites. Within each subset, clonotype counts were normalized to sorted cell number, after which true diversity and Gini coefficients were computed with the tcR R package. The overlap coefficient, calculated on TCRB nucleotide sequences, was used to quantify repertoire sharing. As a proxy for the pre-selection repertoire, out-of-frame TCRB sequences from naive cells were analyzed. TCRdb's version of the immuneACCESS table is confined to in-frame rearrangements and falls short of the full clone set. An unresolved V gene accounts for under half of the shortfall where checked; the remainder is of unknown origin. The DNA was the basis for D and trimming; V, J and clone size are from that table. Here the sample has 400,000 to 500,000 clones; approximately 13% occur a single time. 0.035% to 0.045% of the sample comes from the top ten.

V sheds 5 bases and J sheds 2 bases, leaving 12 bases between their ends. Reading from cysteine to phenylalanine, the CDR3 counts 14 amino acids. Of all the DNA, just the CDR3 is kept, 42 bases in frame from base 1. The CDR1 and CDR2 encoded by the germline V gene are MDHEN and SYDVKM. This clone was seen only a few times. Its recognized antigen is unknown. One base away there is no much larger clone; base qualities are not given. Sequencing input: naive CD4+ T cells from blood. The cell subset or site label, as the study defines it: true naive CD4+ T cells. The chain is encoded by TRBV28 joined to TRBJ1-2; the D gene is unclear. This clonotype was obtained from a man aged 25 to 40 in good health. The CDR3 protein is CASSTRATNYGYTF. The DNA is TGTGCCAGCAGTACCCGGGCCACAAACTATGGCTACACCTTC.